The present T cell receptor beta chain was sequenced within a study of early T cells in non-severe SARS-CoV-2 infection. The CDR3 is made up of 14 amino acids. Trimming took 5 bases from V and 1 from J, leaving 14 bases between them. The V gene's germline CDR1 is GTSNPN and CDR2 SVGIG (reference sequence). In TCRdb, the 5' RACE reads were re-called with MiXCR into one record per CDR3 protein. The repertoire holds around 58,000 distinct CDR3 sequences, with roughly 5% as singletons. V usage is TRBV30 and J usage is TRBJ1-1; D may be TRBD1 (6 bases). Source material: whole blood. This TCR came from an adult who was a healthcare worker with PCR-confirmed SARS-CoV-2 infection or an uninfected control (not recorded which). The CDR3 nucleotides are TGTGCCTGGGGGAAGGGACACTCGAACACTGAAGCTTTCTTT. Amino acids: CAWGKGHSNTEAFF.